The 25 T cell receptor beta chains presented below share a single source sample, sequenced in a study of regulatory T cells in long-lasting Graves disease. Time point denoted: persistent/refractory GD, antithyroid drugs over 5 years with positive TRAb. RNA from PBMCs was the source of the TCR library. In building TCR beta libraries, iRepertoire HTBI primers were used together with Arm-PCR of CDR3 regions. Each CDR3 protein gets one entry after TCRdb re-called the multiplex PCR reads with MiXCR. Among about 660,000 distinct CDR3 sequences, around 30% were seen once, and the ten largest hold roughly 41%. The specimen was peripheral blood mononuclear cells (PBMCs), collected when the disease was refractory, from a patient treated with antithyroid drugs. The source of these receptors is a female donor with Graves disease.

This clonotype was seen many times. V usage is TRBV6-1 and J usage is TRBJ1-5; 7 nucleotides align to TRBD1. Per the germline V gene, CDR1 is MNHNS and CDR2 is SASEGT. The trim removed 6 bases at V and 7 bases at J, leaving 6 bases unmatched. The length of the CDR3 is 13 residues. CDR3 coding DNA: TGTGCCAGCAGCCTACAGGGGCAACAGCCCCAGCATTTT. This codes for CASSLQGQQPQHF.

This clonotype was counted many times. The chain couples TRBV28 to TRBJ1-4; no firm D call. The CDR3 is 15 amino acids. Trimming removed 3 bases from V and 0 bases from J, with 8 bases in between. Germline V gene data show CDR1 as MDHEN and CDR2 as SYDVKM. In DNA form, the CDR3 reads TGTGCCAGCAGTTTTTTCGGACCAACTAATGAAAAACTGTTTTTT. Protein sequence: CASSFFGPTNEKLFF.

This clonotype was observed a handful of times. The J gene is TRBJ1-2, the V gene TRBV12-5, with a tentative D call TRBD1 (6 bases). The V end was cut by 1 base, the J end by 6 bases, with 18 bases between. The CDR3 totals 16 residues. Germline V gene data show CDR1 as LGHNT and CDR2 as FRNRAP. The CDR3 sequence is CASGLGGGGRVDGYTF. The CDR3 DNA follows: TGTGCTAGTGGTTTGGGTGGGGGGGGCAGGGTGGATGGCTACACCTTC.

This sequence joins TRBV7-9 and TRBJ2-6; TRBD1 is a possible D gene (6 bases). Per the germline V gene, CDR1 is SEHNR and CDR2 is FQNEAQ (reference sequence). The CDR3 runs to 17 residues. Deletions cut 2 bases from V and 0 bases from J, with 11 bases between. The CDR3 protein is CASSLQGKDSGANVLTF. DNA of the CDR3: TGTGCCAGCAGCTTACAGGGGAAAGACTCTGGGGCCAACGTCCTGACTTTC. The whole variable domain, remainder taken from reference TRBV7-9 and TRBJ2-6, is DTGVSQNPRHKITKRGQNVTFRCDPISEHNRLYWYRQTLGQGPEFLTYFQNEAQLEKSRLLSDRFSAERPKGSFSTLEIQRTEQGDSAMYLCASSLQGKDSGANVLTFGAGSRLTVL.

The gene calls are TRBV11-1 and TRBJ2-1, with TRBD2 matching 11 bases. Germline CDR1 and CDR2: SGHAT and FQDESV (reference sequence). The CDR3 has 16 residues. V dropped 5 bases and J dropped 2; count of bases not matched to a gene: 5. The CDR3 reads CASSDKLAGAYNEQFF. The CDR3 DNA reads as TGTGCCAGCAGCGACAAACTAGCGGGGGCCTACAATGAGCAGTTCTTC.

This clonotype appeared a few times. The chain couples TRBV12-3 or TRBV12-4 to TRBJ1-5; D call uncertain. Trimming cost V 4 bases and J 6 bases, with 19 bases left between them. The CDR3 runs to 16 residues. Here the CDR3 DNA reads TGTGCCAGCAGTTCACCGGGATCCCCAGGAGGTCAGCCCCAGCATTTT. This sequence encodes CASSSPGSPGGQPQHF.

In DNA form, the CDR3 reads TGTGCCAGCAGTTTGGGGGGCGCCTTTGGCTACACCTTC. This codes for CASSLGGAFGYTF. The rearrangement joins TRBV27 to TRBJ1-2; tentative D call: TRBD1 (6 bases). The V end was cut by 3 bases, the J end by 7 bases, with 12 bases between. The CDR3 consists of 13 residues. Germline CDR1 and CDR2: MNHEY and SMNVEV (reference sequence).

The chain combines TRBV11-2 with TRBJ2-1, with D perhaps matching TRBD1 (5 bases). The CDR3 has 15 residues. The germline gives CDR1 SGHAT, CDR2 FQNNGV. Trimming removed 0 bases from V and 9 bases from J, with 15 bases in between. Here the CDR3 DNA reads TGTGCCAGCAGCTTAGAAGGTTCCAAACAGGTTGAGCAGTTCTTC. It specifies CASSLEGSKQVEQFF.

CDR3 nucleotide sequence: TGTGCCACCAGCAGAGATTTACTAGCGGTAGCCAAAAACATTCAGTACTTC. Encoded protein: CATSRDLLAVAKNIQYF. The chain recombines TRBV15 with TRBJ2-4, with 8 bases lining up with TRBD2. The CDR3 spans 17 residues. J gave up 0 bases and V 0 bases, and 4 bases lay outside the gene matches. Germline V gene sequence: CDR1 LNHNV, CDR2 YYDKDF (reference sequence). Drawing the rest from reference TRBV15 and TRBJ2-4, the complete variable domain is DAMVIQNPRYQVTQFGKPVTLSCSQTLNHNVMYWYQQKSSQAPKLLFHYYDKDFNNEADTPDNFQSRRPNTSFCFLDIRSPGLGDTAMYLCATSRDLLAVAKNIQYFGAGTRLSVL.

This clonotype was seen a few times. V is TRBV29-1 and J is TRBJ2-7; D is uncertain. From germline, CDR1 is SQVTM and CDR2 ANQGSEA. Trimming cost V 6 bases and J 0 bases, with 15 bases left between them. There are 14 residues in the CDR3. CDR3 sequence (DNA): TGCAGCGTGGCGTACAGTACATCCTCCTACGAGCAGTACTTC. Translated: CSVAYSTSSYEQYF.

The rearrangement links TRBV6-1 to TRBJ1-6; maybe TRBD1 (5 bases). Germline loops: CDR1 MNHNS, CDR2 SASEGT. The germline V and J ends were trimmed by 3 bases and 7 bases, with 13 bases remaining between them. This CDR3 comprises 15 residues. The CDR3 DNA sequence: TGTGCCAGCAGTGATTTAACAGGAACCAATTCACCCCTCCACTTT. Protein sequence: CASSDLTGTNSPLHF.

Notes on this clonotype: A much larger clone differs from this one at a single base, so this may be a read error. V and J are TRBV28 and TRBJ2-5; TRBD2 aligns across 11 bases. There are 15 residues in the CDR3. Germline V gene data show CDR1 as MDHEN and CDR2 as SYDVKM. CDR3 DNA sequence: TGTGCCAGCAGCAAAACTAGCGGGAGTCGAGAGGCCCAGTACTTC. Translated, it gives CASSKTSGSREAQYF.

This clonotype was seen ten or more times. The rearrangement joins TRBV20-1 to TRBJ1-5; D is undetermined. CDR1 is DFQATT and CDR2 is SNEGSKA in the germline V gene (reference sequence). The V end lost 8 bases, the J end lost 3 bases, and 20 bases lay between the germline ends. The CDR3 is 15 amino acids. The CDR3 sequence is CSTGGQDANNQPQHF. The CDR3 coding sequence is TGCAGTACTGGAGGGCAGGACGCGAACAATCAGCCCCAGCATTTT.

The chain has TRBV20-1 and TRBJ1-2; TRBD1 matches 7 bases. Trimming removed 0 bases from V and 3 bases from J; junction bases left unmatched: 7. There are 15 residues in the CDR3. Germline V gene lookup returns CDR1 DFQATT and CDR2 SNEGSKA (reference sequence). The CDR3 coding sequence is TGCAGTGCTAGAGACACCGTAGGGACAGACTATGGCTACACCTTC. Its protein product is CSARDTVGTDYGYTF.

This clonotype has only a few counts. The chain joins TRBV19 to TRBJ1-3; D remains unclear. V lost 6 bases to trimming and J lost 0 bases, with 15 bases between them. Germline CDR1 is LNHDA and CDR2 is SQIVND (reference sequence). The CDR3 contains 16 residues. The CDR3 loop is CASSDLRHRSGNTIYF. DNA of the CDR3: TGTGCCAGTAGCGATCTGCGACACCGCTCTGGAAACACCATATATTTT.

This clonotype has a count of ten or more. The rearrangement joins TRBV27 to TRBJ1-1; D call uncertain. Germline CDR1 reads MNHEY; CDR2 reads SMNVEV (reference sequence). This CDR3 has 14 amino acids. The CDR3: CASSGGLMNTEAFF. The CDR3 DNA sequence: TGTGCTTCCTCGGGCGGATTAATGAACACTGAAGCTTTCTTT.

This clonotype was counted ten times or more. This chain connects TRBV28 to TRBJ1-2; perhaps TRBD1 as D (5 bases). The CDR3 length is 13 residues. V was cut by 4 bases and J by 7 bases, with 13 bases left in between. Germline loops: CDR1 MDHEN, CDR2 SYDVKM. The CDR3 nucleotides read TGTGCCAGCAGTTCGGTTGGGGCCAGTGGCTACACCTTC. Translation: CASSSVGASGYTF.

This clonotype was detected ten times or more. This chain links TRBV6-1 with TRBJ1-2, with TRBD1 identical over 7 bases. CDR1 is MNHNS and CDR2 is SASEGT in the germline V gene. The CDR3 totals 14 residues. V lost 6 bases, J lost 6 bases, and 10 bases stayed unmatched. CDR3 loop: CASRKPGQQNGYTF. The CDR3, as DNA: TGTGCCAGCAGGAAACCGGGACAGCAGAATGGCTACACCTTC.

This clonotype was found a few times. The chain carries TRBV27 and TRBJ2-7; 8 nucleotides line up with TRBD2. J lost 2 bases, V lost 5 bases, and 11 bases had no gene match. The CDR3 totals 16 residues. Germline V gene lookup returns CDR1 MNHEY and CDR2 SMNVEV (reference sequence). The CDR3 coding sequence is TGTGCCAGCAGTGCCCCACTCAGCGGGGGTACCTACGAGCAGTACTTC. Residues: CASSAPLSGGTYEQYF.

V is TRBV13 and J is TRBJ2-4; no clear D. Trimming shortened V by 6 bases and J by 0 bases, and 9 bases separated the two germline ends. The CDR3 sequence is 14 residues long. Germline loops: CDR1 PRHDT, CDR2 FYEKMQ (reference sequence). The CDR3 spells CASSGLRAKNIQYF. The CDR3 DNA sequence: TGTGCCAGCAGTGGTCTGAGAGCCAAAAACATTCAGTACTTC.

This clonotype was observed at least ten times. This sequence joins TRBV3-1 and TRBJ2-5; no clear D. The V gene's germline CDR1 is LGHDT and CDR2 YNNKEL (reference sequence). The CDR3 contains 12 residues. Deletions cut 4 bases from V and 5 bases from J, with 8 bases between. Here the CDR3 DNA reads TGTGCCAGCAGCCGAATAAAGGAGACCCAGTACTTC. Its protein is CASSRIKETQYF.

This clonotype has more than one count but fewer than ten. V and J are TRBV11-2 and TRBJ1-1, with 9 bases that match TRBD1. Germline V gives CDR1 SGHAT, CDR2 FQNNGV. J gave up 5 bases and V 5 bases, and 6 bases lay outside the gene matches. The CDR3 has 14 residues. Here the CDR3 DNA reads TGTGCCAGCAGCCCAGGACAGGGGAGGACTGAAGCTTTCTTT. Amino acids: CASSPGQGRTEAFF.

The rearrangement uses TRBV7-2 and TRBJ2-2; 8 bases are shared with TRBD2. The CDR3 length is 16 residues. The germline gives CDR1 SGHTA, CDR2 FQGNSA. J lost 5 bases, V lost 2 bases, and 7 bases had no gene match. CDR3 sequence reads: CASSLSRASGTGELFF. The CDR3 DNA is TGTGCCAGCAGCTTAAGTAGGGCTAGCGGGACCGGGGAGCTGTTTTTT. The full variable domain, completed using reference TRBV7-2 and TRBJ2-2, is GAGVSQSPSNKVTEKGKDVELRCDPISGHTALYWYRQSLGQGLEFLIYFQGNSAPDKSGLPSDRFSAERTGGSVSTLTIQRTQQEDSAVYLCASSLSRASGTGELFFGEGSRLTVL.

The chain is built from TRBV30 and TRBJ1-2; D unresolved. Germline CDR1 GTSNPN, CDR2 SVGIG (reference sequence). The ends were cut back, 0 bases at V and 2 bases at J, with 7 bases in the middle. The CDR3 totals 13 residues. This CDR3 is CAWSVRVNYGYTF. CDR3 coding DNA: TGTGCCTGGAGTGTACGAGTCAACTATGGCTACACCTTC.

The V gene is TRBV3-1, the J gene TRBJ2-2; D is ambiguous. The CDR3 is 15 residues long. In germline, CDR1 is LGHDT, CDR2 YNNKEL (reference sequence). V was pared by 0 bases and J by 2 bases, with 7 bases between. CDR3 protein: CASSQELTNTGELFF. DNA of the CDR3: TGTGCCAGCAGCCAAGAACTAACTAACACCGGGGAGCTGTTTTTT.